This T cell receptor beta chain appears in the sequencing data of a study of monozygotic twins with inflammatory bowel disease. The study's findings and limits: No detectable difference in repertoire similarity separated concordant from discordant twins, possibly as a result of limited power. Discrimination among different T cell subtypes was not achievable. Twins with IBD were found to have lower TCRbeta diversity (inverse Simpson) than healthy co-twins.

After re-calling the 5' RACE reads, TCRdb lists one entry per CDR3 protein, DNA absent. The sample data list a few hundred thousand distinct CDR3 sequences. CDR1 is DFQATT, CDR2 SNEGSKA, per germline (reference sequence). This CDR3 has 16 amino acids. With regard to this clonotype: Its antigen is still unknown.

This clonotype was obtained from a human donor with ulcerative colitis or Crohn's disease, or a healthy co-twin of an affected twin (not recorded which). The chain has TRBV20-1 and TRBJ2-7; as DNA is missing, the TRBD1 call by TCRdb cannot be tested. Sequences were obtained from blood. CDR3 in amino acids: CSARDPGQGAGYEQYF.